The 25 T cell receptor beta chains reported below all come from one sample, sequenced in a study of T cells after somatic rescue of genetic block. Profiling relied on immunoSEQ multiplex PCR, and the TCRdb table lists in-frame clones only, not all of them. The top ten hold 0.075% to 0.095% of the sample, which has 50,000 to 60,000 clones, approximately 96% seen once. Sequencing was carried out using peripheral blood mononuclear cells (PBMCs). The receptors stem from a child under two years old.

The J gene is TRBJ2-2, the V gene TRBV13; D is uncertain. The CDR3 has 13 residues. V was pared by 2 bases and J by 2 bases, with 3 bases between. CDR1 is PRHDT, CDR2 FYEKMQ, per germline (reference sequence). The CDR3: CASSLLNTGELFF. The CDR3 nucleotides read TGTGCCAGCAGCTTACTAAACACCGGGGAGCTGTTTTTT.

The chain uses TRBV5-1 and TRBJ1-4, with a tentative D call TRBD1 (5 bases). Trimming removed 0 bases from V and 0 bases from J, with 9 bases in between. The germline V gene encodes CDR1 SGHRS and CDR2 YFSETQ. The length of the CDR3 is 16 residues. This CDR3 reads CASSLGQLATNEKLFF. Here the CDR3 DNA reads TGCGCCAGCAGCTTGGGACAGCTTGCAACTAATGAAAAACTGTTTTTT.

The chain joins TRBV30 to TRBJ2-7; the match to TRBD2 covers 13 bases. V was pared by 0 bases and J by 6 bases, with 2 bases of the junction left unmatched. The CDR3 is 14 residues long. Germline V lookup: CDR1 GTSNPN, CDR2 SVGIG (reference sequence). Written as DNA, the CDR3 is TGTGCCTGGAGTGTATGGACTAGCGGGAGCGAGCAGTACTTC. Amino acid sequence: CAWSVWTSGSEQYF.

The gene calls are TRBV18 and TRBJ1-4, with D possibly being TRBD1 (6 bases). CDR1 is KGHSH, CDR2 LQKENI, per germline. There are 14 residues in the CDR3. Trimming took 6 bases from V and 7 from J, leaving 15 bases between them. CDR3 nucleotide sequence: TGTGCCAGCTCCCTCGGGGGCGCCATTGAAAAACTGTTTTTT. Encoded protein: CASSLGGAIEKLFF.

This sequence joins TRBV6-5 and TRBJ2-7, with TRBD1 identical over 8 bases. V was pared by 7 bases and J by 0 bases, with 8 bases of the junction left unmatched. Germline values: CDR1 MNHEY, CDR2 SVGAGI. This CDR3 spans 15 amino acids. CDR3 nucleotide sequence: TGTGCCAGCATTCCCCGGGACAGGTACTCCTACGAGCAGTACTTC. It specifies CASIPRDRYSYEQYF.

The chain has TRBV5-4 and TRBJ1-1, with D possibly matching TRBD1 (5 bases). The CDR3 covers 14 residues. Germline CDR1 reads SGHNT; CDR2 reads YYREEE (reference sequence). Trimming stripped 4 bases from V and 6 bases from J, with 16 bases between. The CDR3 loop is CASSARVGDPEAFF. The CDR3 region has the DNA TGTGCCAGCAGCGCAAGGGTAGGGGACCCTGAAGCTTTCTTT.

The rearrangement joins TRBV10-3 to TRBJ1-1, with unresolved D. The CDR3 is made up of 15 amino acids. Germline CDR1 ENHRY, CDR2 SYGVKD. Trimming stripped 0 bases from V and 0 bases from J, with 8 bases between. CDR3 sequence: CAISESLAMNTEAFF. In nucleotides, the CDR3 is TGTGCCATCAGTGAGTCTCTTGCCATGAACACTGAAGCTTTCTTT.

The gene calls are TRBV7-9 and TRBJ2-3; TRBD2 agrees at 11 bases. CDR1 SEHNR and CDR2 FQNEAQ come from the germline V gene (reference sequence). V shed 3 bases, J shed 5 bases, and the junction held 10 bases outside the gene matches. The CDR3 is 17 residues long. The CDR3 DNA reads TGTGCCAGCAGCTTTAAAACTAGCGGGAGCCGAGAAGATACGCAGTATTTT. It translates to CASSFKTSGSREDTQYF.

V and J are TRBV4-2 and TRBJ2-1; 15 positions match TRBD2. V gave up 1 base and J gave up 5 bases; unmatched junction bases: 6. Germline CDR1 is LGHNA and CDR2 is YNFKEQ. The CDR3 spans 18 residues. The DNA of the CDR3 is TGTGCCAGCAGCCAAGCTCCCGGACTAGCGGGAGGGCACAATGAGCAGTTCTTC. Encoded protein: CASSQAPGLAGGHNEQFF.

In its sample, this clone was seen once. This chain joins TRBV20-1 and TRBJ2-3; D unresolved. Trimming shortened V by 3 bases and J by 3 bases, and 1 base separated the two germline ends. The CDR3 length is 10 residues. Germline V gene sequence: CDR1 DFQATT, CDR2 SNEGSKA (reference sequence). CDR3 protein: CSASTDTQYF. In DNA form, the CDR3 reads TGCAGTGCTAGTACAGATACGCAGTATTTT.

This chain links TRBV10-2 with TRBJ2-3, with a possible D match to TRBD1 (6 bases). The CDR3 has 14 amino acids. Trimming took off 7 bases at V and 3 bases at J, with 14 bases between the two ends. The germline gives CDR1 WSHSY, CDR2 SAAADI. CDR3 loop: CASTPQGYTDTQYF. CDR3 in DNA: TGCGCCAGCACCCCACAGGGATATACAGATACGCAGTATTTT.

The V and J genes are TRBV29-1 and TRBJ2-7; 10 bases are shared with TRBD1. This CDR3 has 12 amino acids. The V segment lost 6 bases and the J segment 7 bases; nucleotides outside the gene matches: 6. Germline V lookup: CDR1 SQVTM, CDR2 ANQGSEA. This chain's CDR3 is CSVPWTGGEQYF. The CDR3 bases are TGCAGCGTGCCCTGGACAGGGGGGGAGCAGTACTTC.

The chain is built from TRBV11-2 and TRBJ2-1, with TRBD2 matching over 9 bases. V was pared by 3 bases and J by 4 bases, with 4 bases of the junction left unmatched. CDR3 length equals 15 residues. Germline CDR1 and CDR2: SGHAT and FQNNGV. CDR3 region: CASSLGSGSYNEQFF. The CDR3 nucleotides read TGTGCCAGCAGCTTGGGTAGCGGGAGTTACAATGAGCAGTTCTTC. Full variable domain (rest looked up from reference TRBV11-2 and TRBJ2-1): EAGVAQSPRYKIIEKRQSVAFWCNPISGHATLYWYQQILGQGPKLLIQFQNNGVVDDSQLPKDRFSAERLKGVDSTLKIQPAKLEDSAVYLCASSLGSGSYNEQFFGPGTRLTVL.

This chain uses TRBV6-1 with TRBJ2-3; D might be TRBD2 (7 bases). Germline CDR1 MNHNS, CDR2 SASEGT. V lost 4 bases and J lost 3, with 14 bases in between. The CDR3 sequence is 15 residues long. CDR3 bases: TGTGCCAGCAGTGGTTTGGGGGGGCAGACAGATACGCAGTATTTT. Translating it yields CASSGLGGQTDTQYF.

The chain carries TRBV5-1 and TRBJ2-4; D is possibly TRBD2 (8 bases). This CDR3 spans 14 amino acids. The V gene lost 4 bases and the J gene lost 8 bases, with 16 bases spanning the gap. Germline CDR1 and CDR2: SGHRS and YFSETQ. DNA for the CDR3: TGCGCCAGCAGCCTGACAGGGCGGGGGGACATTCAGTACTTC. This encodes CASSLTGRGDIQYF.

The chain combines TRBV7-9 with TRBJ1-2; 9 nucleotides agree with TRBD1. In germline, CDR1 is SEHNR, CDR2 FQNEAQ (reference sequence). The V gene end was trimmed by 4 bases and the J gene end by 5 bases; junction bases not matched to a gene: 2. CDR3 size: 13 residues. The CDR3 loop reads CASSSGQGYGYTF. The DNA of the CDR3 is TGTGCCAGCAGCTCCGGACAGGGGTATGGCTACACCTTC.

This sequence joins TRBV7-8 and TRBJ2-1; 8 bases fit TRBD1. CDR3 length: 12 residues. CDR1 and CDR2 (germline): SGHVS, FQNEAQ. The junction had 5 bases not matched to a gene; V was cut back by 10 bases and J by 6 bases. Here the CDR3 DNA reads TGTGCCATCTCAGACAGGGGCAATGAGCAGTTCTTC. Translated, it gives CAISDRGNEQFF.

This chain joins TRBV5-5 and TRBJ2-5; D is unresolved. CDR1 and CDR2 from the germline V gene are SGHKS and YYEKEE (reference sequence). This CDR3 contains 14 residues. Trimming took off 0 bases at V and 0 bases at J, with 6 bases between the two ends. The CDR3 DNA follows: TGTGCCAGCAGCTTGGAGTTATACCAAGAGACCCAGTACTTC. Its translation is CASSLELYQETQYF. The entire variable domain, with the rest obtained from reference TRBV5-5 and TRBJ2-5, is as follows: DAGVTQSPTHLIKTRGQQVTLRCSPISGHKSVSWYQQVLGQGPQFIFQYYEKEERGRGNFPDRFSARQFPNYSSELNVNALLLGDSALYLCASSLELYQETQYFGPGTRLLVL.

The sample holds a few counts of this clone. The chain recombines TRBV27 with TRBJ2-3; TRBD2 matches 10 bases. V shed 2 bases and J 4 bases; nucleotides not matched to a gene: 0. The CDR3 is made up of 14 amino acids. From germline, CDR1 is MNHEY and CDR2 SMNVEV (reference sequence). CDR3 bases: TGTGCCAGCAGTTTACTAGCGGGAGCAGATACGCAGTATTTT. Amino acid sequence: CASSLLAGADTQYF.

V usage is TRBV2 and J usage is TRBJ2-7, with 11 bases matching TRBD2. Germline values: CDR1 SNHLY, CDR2 FYNNEI. J was trimmed by 3 bases and V by 5 bases; bases with no gene match: 6. This CDR3 is built from 15 residues. The CDR3 here is CASSLDGTSGYEQYF. CDR3 DNA: TGTGCCAGCAGTTTGGATGGGACTAGCGGCTACGAGCAGTACTTC.

The chain employs TRBV6-4 and TRBJ2-1; 14 bases fit TRBD2. Germline assignment: CDR1 MRHNA and CDR2 SNTAGT. The CDR3 is 16 amino acids. Trimming at V came to 7 bases and at J to 0 bases, leaving 2 bases not matched to a gene. CDR3 DNA sequence: TGTGCCAGCACCGGGACTAGCGGGAGCTCCTACAATGAGCAGTTCTTC. This translates into CASTGTSGSSYNEQFF.

This chain links TRBV4-2 with TRBJ2-7; possible D gene TRBD1, 7 bases. Germline assignment: CDR1 LGHNA and CDR2 YNFKEQ. This CDR3 contains 16 residues. Trimming shortened V by 0 bases and J by 4 bases, and 16 bases separated the two germline ends. As DNA, the CDR3 is TGTGCCAGCAGCCAAGAGGGCGGGACAGCCTTTTACGAGCAGTACTTC. Translating gives CASSQEGGTAFYEQYF.

The rearrangement joins TRBV29-1 to TRBJ2-5; D is undetermined. V lost 7 bases and J 5 bases, leaving 11 bases between the germline ends. The CDR3 loop spans 11 amino acids. The germline V gene encodes CDR1 SQVTM and CDR2 ANQGSEA. CDR3 sequence: CSASPAETQYF. For the CDR3, the DNA is TGCAGCGCCAGCCCCGCCGAGACCCAGTACTTC.

The chain carries TRBV19 and TRBJ1-1; tentatively, D is TRBD1 (6 bases). This CDR3 has 12 residues. CDR1 is LNHDA and CDR2 is SQIVND in the germline V gene (reference sequence). The V gene lost 10 bases and the J gene lost 2 bases, with 11 bases spanning the gap. The CDR3, as DNA: TGTGCCACTGGGGACATCAACACTGAAGCTTTCTTT. It codes for CATGDINTEAFF.

The chain couples TRBV23-1 to TRBJ2-3; tentative D call: TRBD1 (7 bases). TRBV23-1 is noted as an ORF with a role that remains uncertain. This CDR3 has 16 amino acids. V gave up 3 bases and J gave up 4 bases, with 17 bases separating them. The CDR3 spells CASSHPTGRPPDTQYF. The CDR3 coding sequence is TGCGCCAGCAGTCACCCGACAGGGAGGCCACCAGATACGCAGTATTTT.